Below, 31 T cell receptor delta chains from the same sample are listed, as sequenced in a study of gamma-delta T cells after stem cell transplantation. TCRdb used CATT to re-call clones from the RT-PCR reads. The sample yields around 2,400 delta-chain clones, 45% seen once. Sequencing was performed on gamma-delta T cells. These TCRs come from a human donor. It is not recorded whose cells these are; they may come from a transplant donor.

The chain combines TRDV2 with TRDJ1, with TRDD3 matching over 8 bases. The CDR3 is 13 amino acids. The V and J ends lost 3 bases and 3 bases, in that order; junction bases with no gene match: 2. CDR1 is GEAIGNYY and CDR2 is EKD in the germline V gene. The CDR3 spells CACDGLGADKLIF. The CDR3 region has the DNA TGTGCCTGTGACGGACTGGGGGCCGATAAACTCATCTTT.

Turning to this clone: One base away lies a much larger clone, so this may be a sequencing read error. The V call is TRDV2, the J call TRDJ1; D uncertain. V was clipped by 3 bases and J by 8 bases, with 18 bases between them. Germline CDR1 GEAIGNYY, CDR2 EKD. This CDR3 contains 14 residues. The CDR3 spells CACDSLEGAQKLIF. The CDR3 DNA sequence: TGTGCCTGTGACTCCTTGGAAGGGGCGCAAAAACTCATCTTT.

Comment on this clone: A far more abundant clone sits one base away, making this likely a read error. In the same sample, other DNA sequences code for this CDR3. The chain couples TRDV2 to TRDJ3; 12 bases are a match to TRDD3. The germline V gene has CDR1 GEAIGNYY and CDR2 EKD. The CDR3 length is 21 residues. The CDR3 DNA follows: TGTGCCTGTGACACGTCTGGGGGATACGCCCGAAGCTCCTGGGACACCCGACAAATGTTTTTC. Protein: CACDTSGGYARSSWDTRQMFF.

Details on this clone: One junction end does not reproduce the germline sequence, and a read error may be involved. The same CDR3 arises from other DNA sequences in this sample as well. The chain is built from TRDV2 and TRDJ1; TRDD3 might be the D (5 bases). This CDR3 comprises 20 residues. Germline V CDR1 and CDR2: GEAIGNYY, EKD. The CDR3 sequence: CACDTLIPMEWGIRTDTLIF. CDR3 coding DNA: TGTGCCTGTGACACGCTTATCCCGATGGAGTGGGGCATTCGCACCGATACACTCATCTTT.

In regard to this clone: This may come from a read error, since a much larger clone is one base off. V is TRDV2 and J is TRDJ1; no definite D call. The V end was cut by 0 bases, the J end by 3 bases, with 10 bases between. The germline gives CDR1 GEAIGNYY, CDR2 EKD. The CDR3 extends over 14 amino acids. The CDR3 loop is CACDTLKNADKLIF. CDR3 DNA sequence: TGTGCCTGTGACACCTTGAAAAACGCCGATAAACTCATCTTT.

This clone occurred a few times. V is TRDV2 and J is TRDJ1; 9 nucleotides match TRDD3. The germline CDR1 and CDR2 sequences are GEAIGNYY and EKD. This CDR3 has 20 amino acids. The J segment lost 2 bases and the V segment lost 0 bases, leaving 18 bases of the junction unmatched. CDR3 sequence: CACDTVMGIRVESRTDKLIF. The CDR3 DNA sequence: TGTGCCTGTGACACCGTTATGGGGATACGCGTGGAGAGCCGGACCGATAAACTCATCTTT.

The chain uses TRDV2 and TRDJ1; 7 nucleotides agree with TRDD3. CDR1 GEAIGNYY and CDR2 EKD come from the germline V gene. With V trimmed by 3 bases and J by 0 bases, 6 bases remained unmatched. This CDR3 region has 15 residues. The CDR3 sequence: CACDSLGEDTDKLIF. The CDR3 DNA is TGTGCCTGTGACTCCTTGGGGGAGGACACCGATAAACTCATCTTT.

This clone was found once. A clone one base away is much larger, so this may be a read error. Within the sample, other DNA sequences also encode this same CDR3. V usage is TRDV2 and J usage is TRDJ3, with D perhaps TRDD3 (6 bases). With 0 bases removed from V and 0 bases from J, the gap between germline ends came to 17 bases. Germline CDR1 is GEAIGNYY and CDR2 is EKD. CDR3 size: 20 residues. The CDR3 protein is CACDTILGDTGSWDTRQMFF. Written as DNA, the CDR3 is TGTGCCTGTGACACCATACTGGGAGATACGGGCTCCTGGGACACCCGACAGATGTTTTTC.

In its sample, this clone ranks as large. This sample includes further DNA sequences coding for the same CDR3. This chain connects TRDV2 to TRDJ1, with 8 bases matching TRDD3. The CDR3 has 14 residues. With V trimmed by 0 bases and J by 4 bases, 3 bases remained unmatched. In germline, CDR1 is GEAIGNYY, CDR2 EKD. The CDR3: CACDTLLGDDKLIF. CDR3 nucleotides: TGTGCCTGTGACACCCTCCTGGGGGACGATAAACTCATCTTT.

V gene TRDV2 combines with J gene TRDJ1; D assignment may be TRDD2 or TRDD3 (5 bases each). From germline, CDR1 is GEAIGNYY and CDR2 EKD. The CDR3 loop spans 22 amino acids. Trimming pared 0 bases from V and 6 bases from J, leaving 37 bases between. The CDR3 nucleotides read TGTGCCTGTGACACCGTCGTGACCCCTCAGGACCCTACTGGTGGACCTCTCTATAAACTCATCTTT. Translating gives CACDTVVTPQDPTGGPLYKLIF.

V and J are TRDV2 and TRDJ3, with 9 bases aligning to TRDD3. J gave up 2 bases and V 4 bases, and 11 bases lay outside the gene matches. Germline CDR1 reads GEAIGNYY; CDR2 reads EKD. This CDR3 has 19 residues. CDR3 sequence: CACETVTGGMPWDTRQMFF. In DNA form, the CDR3 reads TGTGCCTGTGAAACCGTTACTGGGGGAATGCCCTGGGACACCCGACAGATGTTTTTC.

With regard to this clone: A much larger clone lies a single base off, so this may be a read error. Other nucleotide sequences in the sample specify the same CDR3. DNA for the CDR3: TGTGCCTGTGATCCCTTACTGGGGGGCCCCACCGATAAACTCATCTTT. Translated: CACDPLLGGPTDKLIF. The rearrangement links TRDV2 to TRDJ1; TRDD3 agrees at 8 bases. Germline CDR1 GEAIGNYY, CDR2 EKD. The trim removed 4 bases at V and 1 base at J, leaving 10 bases unmatched. The CDR3 has 16 residues.

This clone was seen a few times. A far bigger clonotype differs at one base, so this is likely a read error. The chain carries TRDV2 and TRDJ3; the match to TRDD3 covers 12 bases. The CDR3 runs 21 residues. V shed 5 bases, J shed 0 bases, and the junction held 13 bases outside the gene matches. CDR1 GEAIGNYY and CDR2 EKD come from the germline V gene. DNA of the CDR3: TGTGCCTGTGCCACGTCTGGGGGATACGCCCGAAGCTCCTGGGACACCCGACAGATGTTTTTC. It yields the protein CACATSGGYARSSWDTRQMFF.

This clone occurred a few times. The sample carries other DNA sequences with the same CDR3. The V and J genes are TRDV2 and TRDJ1, with 7 bases fitting TRDD3. V lost 3 bases, J lost 2 bases, and 20 bases stayed unmatched. Per the germline V gene, CDR1 is GEAIGNYY and CDR2 is EKD. CDR3 length: 19 amino acids. The CDR3 sequence: CACDSLLGLHTGTTDKLIF. CDR3 DNA: TGTGCCTGTGACTCCCTACTGGGGTTACATACGGGGACGACCGATAAACTCATCTTT.

The sample holds a few counts of this clone. This sequence joins TRDV2 and TRDJ1; 13 bases are shared with TRDD3. Germline lookup yields CDR1 GEAIGNYY and CDR2 EKD. This CDR3 comprises 18 residues. The V and J ends lost 4 bases and 2 bases, in that order; junction bases with no gene match: 12. CDR3 protein: CACENILGDTGSTDKLIF. Written as DNA, the CDR3 is TGTGCCTGTGAAAACATACTGGGGGATACGGGGTCGACCGATAAACTCATCTTT.

The J gene is TRDJ1, the V gene TRDV2, with 11 bases that match TRDD3. In germline, CDR1 is GEAIGNYY, CDR2 EKD. This CDR3 is built from 15 residues. Losses at the gene ends were 1 base for V and 4 bases for J; bases not matched to a gene: 4. CDR3 sequence: CACDTVGDTDDKLIF. The CDR3 DNA reads as TGTGCCTGTGACACAGTGGGGGATACGGACGATAAACTCATCTTT.

With respect to this clone: A far larger clone is off by one base, so a read error is likely. Distinct nucleotide sequences in the sample also encode this CDR3. This rearrangement joins TRDV2 to TRDJ1; 9 positions match TRDD3. CDR3 length: 16 residues. Germline loops: CDR1 GEAIGNYY, CDR2 EKD. CDR3 nucleotide sequence: TGTGCCTGTGACGGCTTACTGGGGGAAAACACCGATAAGCTCATCTTT. This codes for CACDGLLGENTDKLIF.

This clone occurred a few times. One base away lies a much larger clone, so this may be a sequencing read error. Additional DNA sequences in this sample encode the identical CDR3. V usage is TRDV2 and J usage is TRDJ1; the match to TRDD3 covers 12 bases. This CDR3 is built from 18 residues. The germline CDR1 and CDR2 sequences are GEAIGNYY and EKD. The V segment lost 3 bases and the J segment 7 bases; nucleotides outside the gene matches: 17. This CDR3 is CACDPVAGGYASRSKLIF. The CDR3 nucleotides read TGTGCCTGTGACCCCGTGGCTGGGGGATACGCGTCCAGGAGTAAACTCATCTTT.

Only a few counts were recorded for this clone. With only one base between it and a far larger clone, this is likely a read error. The chain is built from TRDV2 and TRDJ1, with D perhaps matching TRDD3 (5 bases). V lost 3 bases and J lost 2, with 21 bases in between. This CDR3 is 17 amino acids long. CDR1 is GEAIGNYY and CDR2 is EKD in the germline V gene. The CDR3 DNA is TGTGCCTGTGACGCGTGGGCCCCCGACGGGGGGACCGATAAACTCATCTTT. As protein: CACDAWAPDGGTDKLIF.

Concerning this clone: Given a much more abundant clone one base away, this may be a read error. Other nucleotide sequences from this sample produce the same CDR3. The chain is built from TRDV2 and TRDJ2; D is perhaps TRDD3 (6 bases). The ends were cut back, 3 bases at V and 2 bases at J, with 15 bases in the middle. Germline-derived CDR1 and CDR2 are GEAIGNYY and EKD. The CDR3 extends over 16 amino acids. CDR3 coding DNA: TGTGCCTGTGACTCCGTGGGGGCTACCTTGACAGCACAACTCTTCTTT. It codes for CACDSVGATLTAQLFF.

With respect to this clone: One base away lies a much larger clone, so this may be a sequencing read error. The gene calls are TRDV2 and TRDJ1; TRDD3 matches 11 bases. The CDR3 has 22 residues. V gave up 1 base and J gave up 1 base; unmatched junction bases: 22. CDR1 is GEAIGNYY, CDR2 EKD, per germline. The CDR3 bases are TGTGCCTGTGACACTCTCCTACAGCTGGGGGATACTAAGTTTGCGGTCACCGATAAACTCATCTTT. It encodes CACDTLLQLGDTKFAVTDKLIF.

Turning to this clone: A far larger clone is one base from this, pointing to a likely read error. V and J are TRDV2 and TRDJ1; D is unresolved. Trimming removed 4 bases from V and 0 bases from J, with 23 bases in between. The CDR3 has 18 amino acids. CDR1 GEAIGNYY and CDR2 EKD come from the germline V gene. The chain's CDR3 is CACETVPPGTQYTDKLIF. CDR3 in DNA: TGTGCCTGTGAAACGGTACCGCCAGGGACCCAATACACCGATAAACTCATCTTT.

This clone was detected only once. This CDR3 is also generated by other DNA sequences in the sample. The chain recombines TRDV2 with TRDJ3; 12 bases fit TRDD3. With 3 bases clipped from V and 18 bases from J, the junction kept 26 bases outside the gene matches. The germline CDR1 and CDR2 sequences are GEAIGNYY and EKD. The CDR3 is made up of 20 amino acids. The DNA of the CDR3 is TGTGCCTGTGACCCACCCCCGCTGGGGGATACGTTCTGTGACACCCGCCCGATGTTTTTC. Translating it yields CACDPPPLGDTFCDTRPMFF.

Regarding this clone: This clone may be a read error of a much larger clone one base away. V usage is TRDV2 and J usage is TRDJ1; TRDD3 might be the D (6 bases). The CDR3 has 18 amino acids. V gave up 1 base and J gave up 1 base, with 21 bases separating them. Germline lookup yields CDR1 GEAIGNYY and CDR2 EKD. The CDR3 DNA is TGTGCCTGTGACACTGTAGCAATGGGGGTTATATCCACCGATAAACTCATCTTT. Its protein product is CACDTVAMGVISTDKLIF.

This clone was picked up a small number of times. The chain couples TRDV2 to TRDJ1; 8 nucleotides line up with TRDD3. CDR1 GEAIGNYY and CDR2 EKD come from the germline V gene. The ends lost 0 bases at V and 7 bases at J; junction bases unmatched: 21. This CDR3 comprises 19 residues. The chain's CDR3 is CACDTIGAVLGDPPAKLIF. The CDR3 DNA is TGTGCCTGTGACACCATTGGAGCCGTCTTGGGGGATCCCCCGGCTAAACTCATCTTT.

This clone turned up a few times. The V call is TRDV2, the J call TRDJ1, with 10 positions matching TRDD3. Germline V gene data show CDR1 as GEAIGNYY and CDR2 as EKD. CDR3 length equals 15 residues. V lost 3 bases to trimming and J lost 2 bases; unmatched junction nucleotides: 5. CDR3 loop: CACDPLLGDTDKLIF. The CDR3 DNA sequence: TGTGCCTGTGACCCCTTACTGGGGGATACCGATAAACTCATCTTT.

In the case of this clone: This probably arose from a read error, given a far larger clone one base away. The chain has TRDV2 and TRDJ1; TRDD3 matches at 10 bases. The junction had 9 bases not matched to a gene; V was cut back by 3 bases and J by 3 bases. Germline CDR1 is GEAIGNYY and CDR2 is EKD. The CDR3 runs 16 residues. This CDR3 reads CACDDLGGYLADKLIF. The CDR3 bases are TGTGCCTGTGACGATCTTGGGGGATACCTGGCCGATAAACTCATCTTT.

This clone was counted a few times. The chain couples TRDV2 to TRDJ1; D perhaps matches TRDD3 (5 bases). CDR3 length equals 17 residues. Trimming took off 3 bases at V and 4 bases at J, with 23 bases between the two ends. Per germline, CDR1 GEAIGNYY and CDR2 EKD. CDR3 region: CACDPVRAGLTRDKLIF. The CDR3 DNA sequence: TGTGCCTGTGACCCCGTGAGAGCTGGGTTGACCCGCGATAAACTCATCTTT.

In the case of this clone: Sequence at one end of the junction differs from germline and may be a read error. The gene calls are TRDV2 and TRDJ1; D might be TRDD3 (5 bases). The germline gives CDR1 GEAIGNYY, CDR2 EKD. The CDR3 is made up of 19 amino acids. CDR3 DNA: TGTGCCTGTGACACCATGCCCGCCTGGGTGATCCAGGACACCGATAACCTCATCTTT. The encoded protein is CACDTMPAWVIQDTDNLIF.

This clone is deemed large (0.1 to 1%). Other DNA sequences in the sample encode the same CDR3. The chain employs TRDV2 and TRDJ1; 10 bases fit TRDD3. CDR3 length equals 16 residues. Germline V gives CDR1 GEAIGNYY, CDR2 EKD. With V trimmed by 3 bases and J by 3 bases, 9 bases remained unmatched. CDR3 residues: CACDDLGGYRADKLIF. CDR3 nucleotide sequence: TGTGCCTGTGACGATCTTGGGGGATACCGGGCCGATAAACTCATCTTT.

In its sample, this clone is medium-sized. V gene TRDV2 combines with J gene TRDJ1, with TRDD2 as a possible D gene (6 bases). Trimming shortened V by 3 bases and J by 0 bases, and 13 bases separated the two germline ends. Germline V gene lookup returns CDR1 GEAIGNYY and CDR2 EKD. The CDR3 extends over 15 amino acids. The DNA for the CDR3 is TGTGCCTGTGACCCACTCCTACCGAACACCGATAAACTCATCTTT. Translated: CACDPLLPNTDKLIF.